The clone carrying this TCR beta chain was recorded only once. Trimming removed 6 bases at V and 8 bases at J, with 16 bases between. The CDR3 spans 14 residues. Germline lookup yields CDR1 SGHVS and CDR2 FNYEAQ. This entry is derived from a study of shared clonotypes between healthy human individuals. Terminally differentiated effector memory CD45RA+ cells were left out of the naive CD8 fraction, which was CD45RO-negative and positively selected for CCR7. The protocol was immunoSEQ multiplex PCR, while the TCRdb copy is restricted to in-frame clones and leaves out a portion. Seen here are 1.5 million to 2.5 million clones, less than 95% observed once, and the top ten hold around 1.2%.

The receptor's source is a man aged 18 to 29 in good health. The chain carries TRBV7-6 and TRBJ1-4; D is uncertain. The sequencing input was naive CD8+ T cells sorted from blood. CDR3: CASSSSLDWEKLFF. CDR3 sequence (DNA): TGTGCCAGCAGTTCCTCCCTGGATTGGGAAAAACTGTTTTTT.